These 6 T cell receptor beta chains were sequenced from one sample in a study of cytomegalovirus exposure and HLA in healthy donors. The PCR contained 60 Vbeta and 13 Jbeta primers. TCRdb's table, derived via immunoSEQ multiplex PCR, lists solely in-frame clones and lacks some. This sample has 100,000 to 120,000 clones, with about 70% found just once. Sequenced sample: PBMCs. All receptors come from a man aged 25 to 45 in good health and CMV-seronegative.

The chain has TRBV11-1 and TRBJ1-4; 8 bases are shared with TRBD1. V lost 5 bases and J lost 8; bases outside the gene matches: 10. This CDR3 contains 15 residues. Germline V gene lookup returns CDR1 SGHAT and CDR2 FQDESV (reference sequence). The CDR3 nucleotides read TGTGCCAGCAGCCCACTCTTGGACAGGGACGAAAAACTGTTTTTT. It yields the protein CASSPLLDRDEKLFF. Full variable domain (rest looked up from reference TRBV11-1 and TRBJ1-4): EAEVAQSPRYKITEKSQAVAFWCDPISGHATLYWYRQILGQGPELLVQFQDESVVDDSQLPKDRFSAERLKGVDSTLKIQPAELGDSAMYLCASSPLLDRDEKLFFGSGTQLSVL.

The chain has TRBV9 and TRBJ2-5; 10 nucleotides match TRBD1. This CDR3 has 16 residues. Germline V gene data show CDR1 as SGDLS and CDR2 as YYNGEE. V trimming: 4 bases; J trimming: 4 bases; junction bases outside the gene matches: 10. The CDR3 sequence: CASSSEPGQGPETQYF. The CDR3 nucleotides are TGTGCCAGCAGCTCAGAACCGGGACAGGGGCCAGAGACCCAGTACTTC.

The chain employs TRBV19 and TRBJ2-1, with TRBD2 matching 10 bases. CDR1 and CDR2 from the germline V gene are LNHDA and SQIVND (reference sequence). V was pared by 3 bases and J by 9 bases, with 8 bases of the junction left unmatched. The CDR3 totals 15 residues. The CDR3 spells CASSILTSGQAEQFF. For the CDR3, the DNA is TGTGCCAGTAGTATCTTGACTAGCGGGCAGGCTGAGCAGTTCTTC.

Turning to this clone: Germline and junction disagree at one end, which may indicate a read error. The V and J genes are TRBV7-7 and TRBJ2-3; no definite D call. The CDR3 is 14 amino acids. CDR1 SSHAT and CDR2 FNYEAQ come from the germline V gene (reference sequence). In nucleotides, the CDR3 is TGTGCTAGCAGCTCGACATCTAGCACAGATACGCAGTATTTT. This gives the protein CASSSTSSTDTQYF.

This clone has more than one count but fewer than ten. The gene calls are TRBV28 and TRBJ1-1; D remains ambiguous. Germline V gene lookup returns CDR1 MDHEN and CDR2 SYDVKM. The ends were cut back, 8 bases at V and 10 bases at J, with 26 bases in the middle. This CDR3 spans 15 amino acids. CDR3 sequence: CASRRQTLGSRVAFF. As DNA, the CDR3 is TGTGCCAGCCGACGACAAACCCTGGGGAGTAGGGTAGCTTTCTTT.

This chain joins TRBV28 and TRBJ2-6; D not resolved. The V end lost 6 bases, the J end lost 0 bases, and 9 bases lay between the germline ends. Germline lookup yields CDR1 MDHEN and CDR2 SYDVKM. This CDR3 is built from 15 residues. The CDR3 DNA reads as TGTGCCAGCAGCAAACACAGCTCTGGGGCCAACGTCCTGACTTTC. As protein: CASSKHSSGANVLTF. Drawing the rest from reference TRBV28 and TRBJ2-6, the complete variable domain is DVKVTQSSRYLVKRTGEKVFLECVQDMDHENMFWYRQDPGLGLRLIYFSYDVKMKEKGDIPEGYSVSREKKERFSLILESASTNQTSMYLCASSKHSSGANVLTFGAGSRLTVL.